Presented here are 25 T cell receptor beta chains from one specimen sequenced in a study of cytomegalovirus exposure and HLA in healthy donors (dated by TCRdb to between 2016 and 2019). Receptor amplification or capture employed the immunoSEQ multiplex PCR assay. The multiplex PCR relied on a mix of 60 forward primers for TCR Vbeta segments and 13 reverse primers for TCR Jbeta segments. Not all clones reach the TCRdb copy of this immuneACCESS table, which keeps in-frame sequences only. Checked studies attribute under half of the gap to unresolved V genes and leave the rest unexplained. Per the sample table, the count is some 140,000 clones. The leading ten clones occupy about 1.6% of the sample. Input material: PBMCs. The receptors were gathered from a woman aged 40 to 50 in good health and CMV-seronegative.

The chain recombines TRBV10-3 with TRBJ1-5; a weak D match, TRBD1 (6 bases). CDR3 size: 13 residues. The V end was cut by 8 bases, the J end by 3 bases, with 11 bases between. In germline, CDR1 is ENHRY, CDR2 SYGVKD. This CDR3 is CAIAGTNNQPQHF. The DNA of the CDR3 is TGTGCCATCGCCGGGACAAACAATCAGCCCCAGCATTTT.

The chain is built from TRBV9 and TRBJ2-1, with 7 bases identical to TRBD1. There are 14 residues in the CDR3. V dropped 0 bases and J dropped 7; count of bases not matched to a gene: 4. Per germline, CDR1 SGDLS and CDR2 YYNGEE. CDR3 region: CASSVGSQGNEQFF. In DNA, the CDR3 is TGTGCCAGCAGCGTAGGATCACAGGGGAATGAGCAGTTCTTC.

The genes are TRBV5-1 and TRBJ1-6, with D hard to call. The V gene's germline CDR1 is SGHRS and CDR2 YFSETQ. This CDR3 region has 14 residues. V lost 0 bases, J lost 10 bases, and 11 bases lay in between. The DNA of the CDR3 is TGCGCCAGCAGCTTGGCCGGCGAGGGATCACCCCTCCACTTT. This gives the protein CASSLAGEGSPLHF.

The rearrangement joins TRBV5-1 to TRBJ1-1, with D perhaps TRBD1 (5 bases). This CDR3 has 16 residues. The V and J ends lost 0 bases and 1 base respectively, with 13 bases between them. The germline V gene has CDR1 SGHRS and CDR2 YFSETQ. The CDR3: CASSLAGVGGNTEAFF. The CDR3, as DNA: TGCGCCAGCAGCTTGGCCGGGGTGGGGGGGAACACTGAAGCTTTCTTT. Together with reference TRBV5-1 and TRBJ1-1, the CDR3 gives the full variable domain: KAGVTQTPRYLIKTRGQQVTLSCSPISGHRSVSWYQQTPGQGLQFLFEYFSETQRNKGNFPGRFSGRQFSNSRSEMNVSTLELGDSALYLCASSLAGVGGNTEAFFGQGTRLTVV.

DNA of the CDR3: TGTGCCAGCCGAGGGGACAGGAGGAGGCTAAATGAGCAGTACTTC. Its protein is CASRGDRRRLNEQYF. The J gene is TRBJ2-7, the V gene TRBV6-5; 8 bases agree with TRBD1. Looked up from germline, CDR1 is MNHEY and CDR2 is SVGAGI. Trimming cost V 8 bases and J 7 bases; bases outside gene matches: 16. The CDR3 totals 15 residues.

The rearrangement joins TRBV19 to TRBJ1-2; D not resolved. Germline V CDR1 and CDR2: LNHDA, SQIVND (reference sequence). The CDR3 totals 14 residues. V was cut by 8 bases and J by 3 bases, with 16 bases left in between. The CDR3 sequence: CASSDPPEDYGYTF. CDR3 DNA sequence: TGTGCCAGTTCAGACCCTCCTGAGGACTATGGCTACACCTTC.

The CDR3 is CASSRRGGRIMNTEAFF. CDR3 bases: TGTGCCAGCAGCCGAAGAGGGGGACGGATCATGAACACTGAAGCTTTCTTT. The chain recombines TRBV11-1 with TRBJ1-1, with D tentatively TRBD1 (6 bases). The germline gives CDR1 SGHAT, CDR2 FQDESV (reference sequence). The CDR3 covers 17 residues. V gave up 5 bases and J gave up 0 bases, with 19 bases separating them.

The J gene is TRBJ1-5, the V gene TRBV25-1; the match to TRBD1 covers 9 bases. The trim removed 4 bases at V and 11 bases at J, leaving 12 bases unmatched. The CDR3 is 15 residues long. Per the germline V gene, CDR1 is MGHDK and CDR2 is SYGVNS. CDR3 sequence reads: CASSGTGDPRRSQHF. CDR3 DNA: TGTGCCAGCAGTGGGACAGGGGACCCACGTAGATCCCAGCATTTT.

V and J are TRBV5-6 and TRBJ1-1; possibly TRBD1 for D (5 bases). V was trimmed by 1 base and J by 2 bases, leaving 12 bases between them. The CDR3 sequence is 15 residues long. Germline values: CDR1 SGHDT, CDR2 YYEEEE. As DNA, the CDR3 is TGTGCCAGCAGCTTGTCGCGGGACTATAACACTGAAGCTTTCTTT. Translated: CASSLSRDYNTEAFF.

The rearrangement uses TRBV7-2 and TRBJ2-7; a weak D match, TRBD2 (7 bases). The CDR3 consists of 15 residues. The germline CDR1 and CDR2 sequences are SGHTA and FQGNSA. V was cut by 3 bases and J by 5 bases, with 17 bases left in between. CDR3 DNA sequence: TGTGCCAGCAGCTTGGGAGGGGGGGGCAAGGACGAGCAGTACTTC. The encoded protein is CASSLGGGGKDEQYF.

The rearrangement uses TRBV4-2 and TRBJ1-2; tentative D call: TRBD1 (6 bases). The germline gives CDR1 LGHNA, CDR2 YNFKEQ. CDR3 size: 15 residues. Trimming took off 0 bases at V and 4 bases at J, with 12 bases between the two ends. In DNA form, the CDR3 reads TGTGCCAGCAGCCAAGAGCTGTCACAGGGCTATGGCTACACCTTC. Translating gives CASSQELSQGYGYTF.

The CDR3 sequence: CASSRSWGNQPQHF. The CDR3 coding sequence is TGTGCCAGTAGTCGGAGCTGGGGCAATCAGCCCCAGCATTTT. The chain joins TRBV19 to TRBJ1-5; unclear D gene. The CDR3 is made up of 14 amino acids. CDR1 LNHDA and CDR2 SQIVND come from the germline V gene (reference sequence). With 5 bases removed from V and 2 bases from J, the gap between germline ends came to 10 bases. The variable domain in full, completed from reference TRBV19 and TRBJ1-5, reads DGGITQSPKYLFRKEGQNVTLSCEQNLNHDAMYWYRQDPGQGLRLIYYSQIVNDFQKGDIAEGYSVSREKKESFPLTVTSAQKNPTAFYLCASSRSWGNQPQHFGDGTRLSIL.

This chain links TRBV7-2 with TRBJ1-1, with 9 bases fitting TRBD1. The V and J ends lost 2 bases and 6 bases, in that order; junction bases with no gene match: 7. The CDR3 length is 15 residues. Germline V lookup: CDR1 SGHTA, CDR2 FQGNSA. As DNA, the CDR3 is TGTGCCAGCAGCTTATCGGGGACAGGGCGATCTGAAGCTTTCTTT. It is translated as CASSLSGTGRSEAFF.

The CDR3 sequence: CASTDPGDSNQPQHF. CDR3 coding DNA: TGTGCCAGCACCGATCCAGGGGATAGCAATCAGCCCCAGCATTTT. V usage is TRBV6-6 and J usage is TRBJ1-5; TRBD1 might be the D (6 bases). Germline V gene sequence: CDR1 MNHNY, CDR2 SVGAGI (reference sequence). This CDR3 region has 15 residues. V was trimmed by 7 bases and J by 0 bases, leaving 13 bases between them.

In regard to this clone: The sample contains more than one DNA sequence encoding this CDR3. The V call is TRBV9, the J call TRBJ1-1; TRBD1 is a possible D gene (5 bases). CDR1 SGDLS and CDR2 YYNGEE come from the germline V gene. Trimming removed 2 bases from V and 4 bases from J, with 9 bases in between. This CDR3 has 13 amino acids. This CDR3 is CASSVSGGTEAFF. CDR3 nucleotides: TGTGCCAGCAGCGTTTCCGGGGGCACTGAAGCTTTCTTT.

The chain combines TRBV10-3 with TRBJ2-7; TRBD1 might be the D (5 bases). The CDR3 length is 14 residues. Germline-derived CDR1 and CDR2 are ENHRY and SYGVKD. Trimming shortened V by 2 bases and J by 4 bases, and 12 bases separated the two germline ends. CDR3 sequence (DNA): TGTGCCATCAGTGAGGTCAGGGTACCGTACGAGCAGTACTTC. Amino acid sequence: CAISEVRVPYEQYF.

V usage is TRBV4-3 and J usage is TRBJ2-4, with 7 bases identical to TRBD1. V was clipped by 0 bases and J by 5 bases; unmatched bases: 10. Germline lookup yields CDR1 LGHNA and CDR2 YSLEER. There are 17 residues in the CDR3. The CDR3 DNA reads TGCGCCAGCAGCCAAGATTTACAGGGGCGAGGGGAAAACATTCAGTACTTC. It translates to CASSQDLQGRGENIQYF.

The chain recombines TRBV7-2 with TRBJ1-1; perhaps TRBD1 as D (6 bases). CDR1 is SGHTA, CDR2 FQGNSA, per germline. This CDR3 comprises 14 residues. V lost 2 bases and J lost 3, with 10 bases in between. The CDR3 loop reads CASSLQGPYTEAFF. The CDR3, as DNA: TGTGCCAGCAGCTTACAGGGGCCATACACTGAAGCTTTCTTT.

J is TRBJ1-2 and V is TRBV6-5; maybe TRBD1 (5 bases). The CDR3 contains 12 residues. Germline CDR1 is MNHEY and CDR2 is SVGAGI. V was trimmed by 10 bases and J by 5 bases, leaving 14 bases between them. DNA of the CDR3: TGTGCCACACAGTCGGGGGGTTATGGCTACACCTTC. This codes for CATQSGGYGYTF.

The gene calls are TRBV10-3 and TRBJ2-3; 9 positions agree with TRBD1. V dropped 5 bases and J dropped 4; count of bases not matched to a gene: 4. The CDR3 has 14 amino acids. Germline assignment: CDR1 ENHRY and CDR2 SYGVKD. The CDR3 sequence is CAISWDRAADTQYF. The CDR3 DNA is TGTGCCATCAGTTGGGACAGGGCGGCAGATACGCAGTATTTT.

This chain joins TRBV18 and TRBJ1-2, with TRBD1 identical over 7 bases. Trimming at V came to 3 bases and at J to 7 bases, leaving 11 bases not matched to a gene. CDR3 length equals 15 residues. Germline assignment: CDR1 KGHSH and CDR2 LQKENI. CDR3 residues: CASSPQEGAKSGYTF. The CDR3 coding sequence is TGTGCCAGCTCACCCCAGGAGGGGGCGAAGAGTGGCTACACCTTC.

The chain couples TRBV6-1 to TRBJ1-2, with no clear D. V gave up 0 bases and J gave up 14 bases, with 16 bases separating them. The CDR3 spans 13 residues. Germline CDR1 is MNHNS and CDR2 is SASEGT. CDR3 loop: CASSEALLGPPTF. In DNA form, the CDR3 reads TGTGCCAGCAGTGAAGCGCTTCTGGGCCCCCCGACCTTC.

A word on this clone: At the DNA level, this CDR3 is encoded by other sequences in the same sample as well. The rearrangement links TRBV28 to TRBJ2-7, with D tentatively TRBD1 (7 bases). From germline, CDR1 is MDHEN and CDR2 SYDVKM. Between the trimmed V and J ends, which lost 6 bases and 5 bases, there was a span of 17 bases. The CDR3 totals 14 residues. The CDR3 region is CASSFSGGRNEQYV. The CDR3 nucleotides read TGTGCCAGCAGCTTCTCAGGGGGGAGGAACGAGCAGTACGTC.

The chain employs TRBV10-2 and TRBJ2-4; D possibly corresponds to TRBD2 (6 bases). Looked up from germline, CDR1 is WSHSY and CDR2 is SAAADI. Trimming removed 7 bases at V and 0 bases at J, with 19 bases between. The CDR3 is 17 residues long. Here the CDR3 reads CASKLAGPKLAKNIQYF. The CDR3 region has the DNA TGCGCCAGCAAGTTGGCGGGACCCAAACTAGCCAAAAACATTCAGTACTTC.

The chain has TRBV7-3 and TRBJ2-1; no clear D. Germline V gene lookup returns CDR1 SGHTA and CDR2 FQGTGA. This CDR3 has 13 residues. V was cut by 5 bases and J by 8 bases, with 13 bases left in between. CDR3 loop: CASSPPMIDEQFF. DNA of the CDR3: TGTGCCAGCAGCCCCCCTATGATTGATGAGCAGTTCTTC.